The 21 T cell receptor beta chains in this list originate from one sample, sequenced in a study of CD8 T cells in ankylosing spondylitis. From the 5' RACE reads, TCRdb called clonotypes with MiXCR, one entry per CDR3 protein. The sample lists about 31,000 distinct CDR3 sequences, about 7% seen once, with more than 9% in the top ten. Material for sequencing was blood, either unsorted or a sorted T cell fraction (not recorded which). These TCRs come from a male donor with ankylosing spondylitis or in good health (not recorded which).

This clonotype was picked up many times. The chain couples TRBV11-3 to TRBJ2-5; 7 nucleotides match TRBD1. Trimming cost V 4 bases and J 0 bases; bases outside gene matches: 5. CDR1 SGHNT and CDR2 YENEEA come from the germline V gene. The CDR3 has 15 amino acids. The CDR3 loop reads CASSSGQDYQETQYF. The CDR3 DNA reads TGTGCCAGCAGCTCCGGACAGGACTACCAAGAGACCCAGTACTTC.

The sample holds many counts of this clonotype. The rearrangement joins TRBV28 to TRBJ2-7; TRBD2 matches at 8 bases. This CDR3 has 15 residues. Germline values: CDR1 MDHEN, CDR2 SYDVKM. The J segment lost 7 bases and the V segment lost 4 bases, leaving 12 bases of the junction unmatched. In DNA, the CDR3 is TGTGCCAGCAGTTCCCTGGGACTAGTGAGCGGTGAGCAGTACTTC. This gives the protein CASSSLGLVSGEQYF. Full variable domain (missing parts from reference TRBV28 and TRBJ2-7): DVKVTQSSRYLVKRTGEKVFLECVQDMDHENMFWYRQDPGLGLRLIYFSYDVKMKEKGDIPEGYSVSREKKERFSLILESASTNQTSMYLCASSSLGLVSGEQYFGPGTRLTVT.

The genes are TRBV5-1 and TRBJ2-3, with no clear D. The germline V gene has CDR1 SGHRS and CDR2 YFSETQ. The CDR3 is 13 residues long. V lost 3 bases and J lost 5, with 10 bases in between. CDR3 region: CASSWPNGDTQYF. DNA of the CDR3: TGCGCCAGCAGCTGGCCCAACGGAGATACGCAGTATTTT.

On this clonotype itself: One junction end does not reproduce the germline sequence, and a read error may be involved. The chain employs TRBV23-1 and TRBJ2-7; D is possibly TRBD1 (6 bases). TRBV23-1 is sorted into the ORF group, with uncertain function. The CDR3 is 14 residues long. Here the CDR3 DNA reads TGCGCCGGCAGGGAATTACAGGGAAAGGGCGAGCAGTACTTC. Residues: CAGRELQGKGEQYF.

In its sample, this clonotype is medium-sized. CDR3 sequence (DNA): TGTGCCAGCAGGACGGTGAACACTGAAGCTTTCTTT. Its protein is CASRTVNTEAFF. The chain combines TRBV12-3 or TRBV12-4 with TRBJ1-1; no clear D. The CDR3 covers 12 residues. The ends were cut back, 6 bases at V and 0 bases at J, with 5 bases in the middle.

At least ten counts were recorded for this clonotype. The chain links TRBV7-8 to TRBJ2-1; the match to TRBD2 covers 7 bases. Looked up from germline, CDR1 is SGHVS and CDR2 is FQNEAQ. The CDR3 spans 15 residues. Trimming removed 0 bases from V and 7 bases from J; junction bases left unmatched: 6. Here the CDR3 reads CASSLAGGRWNEQFF. CDR3 nucleotide sequence: TGTGCCAGCAGCTTAGCGGGAGGGCGATGGAATGAGCAGTTCTTC.

This clonotype was observed many times. The chain has TRBV5-1 and TRBJ1-4; the D gene is possibly TRBD1 (5 bases). CDR3 size: 11 residues. Trimming left V 4 bases short and J 10 bases short, with 8 bases between. Germline V lookup: CDR1 SGHRS, CDR2 YFSETQ. This CDR3 is CASSGGGKLFF. CDR3 DNA: TGCGCCAGCAGCGGGGGGGGAAAACTGTTTTTT.

By share of the sample, this clonotype is medium-sized. The chain couples TRBV24-1 to TRBJ2-1; 7 nucleotides agree with TRBD2. Trimming cost V 10 bases and J 0 bases; bases outside gene matches: 5. Germline V CDR1 and CDR2: KGHDR, SFDVKD. This CDR3 is 14 amino acids long. As DNA, the CDR3 is TGTGCCACACAAGGCGGGAGCTCCTACAATGAGCAGTTCTTC. Residues: CATQGGSSYNEQFF.

There are many counts of this clonotype. This chain links TRBV6-4 with TRBJ2-2; D call uncertain. Germline V gene data show CDR1 as MRHNA and CDR2 as SNTAGT. This CDR3 contains 15 residues. V was clipped by 4 bases and J by 5 bases, with 14 bases between them. The CDR3 sequence is CASSALASSTGELFF. The DNA of the CDR3 is TGTGCCAGCAGTGCCCTGGCTAGTTCGACCGGGGAGCTGTTTTTT.

In its sample, this clonotype was seen many times. The chain carries TRBV29-1 and TRBJ2-1; tentative D call: TRBD2 (6 bases). The germline gives CDR1 SQVTM, CDR2 ANQGSEA. V shed 7 bases and J shed 7 bases, with 20 bases lying between them. The CDR3 length is 14 residues. The CDR3 DNA sequence: TGCAGCGAGGCCCCTACGGGAGTTCTAAATGAGCAGTTCTTC. It yields the protein CSEAPTGVLNEQFF.

The chain couples TRBV7-9 to TRBJ2-5; D remains unclear. The ends were cut back, 1 base at V and 5 bases at J, with 8 bases in the middle. CDR1 and CDR2 from the germline V gene are SEHNR and FQNEAQ (reference sequence). This CDR3 spans 13 amino acids. The CDR3 bases are TGTGCCAGCAGCTTAGTAAACCGGGAGACCCAGTACTTC. This gives the protein CASSLVNRETQYF.

This clonotype has just one count. A read error is possible here, since a much larger clone lies one base away. The genes are TRBV20-1 and TRBJ2-3, with 10 bases matching TRBD2. The CDR3 has 15 amino acids. The junction had 5 bases not matched to a gene; V was cut back by 1 base and J by 4 bases. Germline loops: CDR1 DFQATT, CDR2 SNEGSKA (reference sequence). CDR3 in DNA: TGCAGTGCTAGAGCTGGACTAGCGGACCCAGATACGCAGTATTTT. This translates into CSARAGLADPDTQYF.

This clonotype was detected many times. The chain recombines TRBV2 with TRBJ2-2; D ambiguous. CDR3 length: 14 amino acids. Germline loops: CDR1 SNHLY, CDR2 FYNNEI. The V gene lost 4 bases and the J gene lost 5 bases, with 11 bases spanning the gap. CDR3 in DNA: TGTGCCAGCAGTGTGGAACTCCTAACCGGGGAGCTGTTTTTT. Translating gives CASSVELLTGELFF.

This clonotype was recorded many times. CDR3 sequence reads: CASSPPGSYNEQFF. CDR3 nucleotides: TGTGCCAGCAGTCCTCCAGGGTCCTACAATGAGCAGTTCTTC. The chain links TRBV2 to TRBJ2-1; tentative D call: TRBD1 (5 bases). Germline V gene data show CDR1 as SNHLY and CDR2 as FYNNEI. With 5 bases removed from V and 1 base from J, the gap between germline ends came to 9 bases. CDR3 size: 14 residues. Full variable domain (rest looked up from reference TRBV2 and TRBJ2-1): EPEVTQTPSHQVTQMGQEVILRCVPISNHLYFYWYRQILGQKVEFLVSFYNNEISEKSEIFDDQFSVERPDGSNFTLKIRSTKLEDSAMYFCASSPPGSYNEQFFGPGTRLTVL.

This clonotype was observed many times. This chain joins TRBV18 and TRBJ2-7, with 7 positions matching TRBD2. V was clipped by 3 bases and J by 4 bases; unmatched bases: 6. Looked up from germline, CDR1 is KGHSH and CDR2 is LQKENI. CDR3 length: 14 amino acids. The CDR3 DNA reads TGTGCCAGCTCACCCGGACTAGATTCATACGAGCAGTACTTC. Translation: CASSPGLDSYEQYF.

This clonotype was seen repeatedly, ten times or more. This rearrangement joins TRBV5-1 to TRBJ2-5; D may be TRBD2 (6 bases). The V end lost 4 bases, the J end lost 1 base, and 17 bases lay between the germline ends. Germline CDR1 and CDR2: SGHRS and YFSETQ. The CDR3 has 16 amino acids. CDR3 region: CASSRERGDSQETQYF. CDR3 in DNA: TGCGCCAGCAGCCGGGAGAGAGGCGACAGCCAAGAGACCCAGTACTTC.

This clonotype was counted ten times or more. The chain uses TRBV6-1 and TRBJ2-1; perhaps TRBD2 as D (6 bases). Per the germline V gene, CDR1 is MNHNS and CDR2 is SASEGT. V was clipped by 6 bases and J by 9 bases, with 18 bases between them. CDR3 size: 14 residues. DNA for the CDR3: TGTGCCAGCAGGCCGGGAGCAACTGCGGGTGAGCAGTTCTTC. Its protein product is CASRPGATAGEQFF.

This clonotype was observed many times. J is TRBJ2-1 and V is TRBV11-2; no definite D call. V gave up 0 bases and J gave up 9 bases, with 12 bases separating them. This CDR3 has 14 residues. CDR1 is SGHAT and CDR2 is FQNNGV in the germline V gene. The CDR3 reads CASSLDRAGPEQFF. CDR3 coding DNA: TGTGCCAGCAGCTTAGATAGGGCTGGACCTGAGCAGTTCTTC.

This clonotype occurred many times. The chain joins TRBV6-5 to TRBJ1-5; 8 bases match TRBD1. Germline V gene lookup returns CDR1 MNHEY and CDR2 SVGAGI. The CDR3 contains 16 residues. The V segment lost 0 bases and the J segment 4 bases; nucleotides outside the gene matches: 5. CDR3 in amino acids: CASSYSPGGPNQPQHF. The CDR3 DNA follows: TGTGCCAGCAGTTACTCTCCAGGGGGCCCGAATCAGCCCCAGCATTTT.

This clonotype was detected a few times. The chain couples TRBV10-3 to TRBJ2-1, with 7 bases lining up with TRBD2. This CDR3 is 15 amino acids long. Germline CDR1 reads ENHRY; CDR2 reads SYGVKD. With 6 bases clipped from V and 3 bases from J, the junction kept 8 bases outside the gene matches. The CDR3 sequence is CAIRTSSGDYNEQFF. DNA of the CDR3: TGTGCCATCAGGACCTCTAGCGGAGACTACAATGAGCAGTTCTTC.

This clonotype was counted at least ten times. This chain joins TRBV12-3 or TRBV12-4 and TRBJ1-5, with D unclear. V was cut by 3 bases and J by 7 bases, with 10 bases left in between. There are 13 residues in the CDR3. The DNA for the CDR3 is TGTGCCAGCAGTTTGAAACATCCCCAGCCCCAGCATTTT. Protein sequence: CASSLKHPQPQHF.